Described below is a single T cell receptor beta chain sequence and its context. In the source study's methods: How many nucleated cells were present was estimated from reference gene primer amplification. Using immunoSEQ multiplex PCR, the repertoire was profiled, and TCRdb retains in-frame clones only, with some absent. D and trimming were read from the DNA, whereas the V and J calls and clone size are those reported in that table. The data contain about 88,000 clones, roughly 90% of them singletons. The data were taken from a study of blood T cell repertoires in COVID-19. Study summary: T cells, B-cell-depleted T cells, or PBMCs provided the cDNA or gDNA that served as material.

Losses at the gene ends were 1 base for V and 7 bases for J; bases not matched to a gene: 8. The length of the CDR3 is 16 residues. Germline assignment: CDR1 LGHDT and CDR2 YNNKEL (reference sequence). The rearrangement links TRBV3-1 (or the pseudogene TRBV3-2) to TRBJ2-1; the match to TRBD2 covers 9 bases. Sequencing used peripheral blood. This TCR came from a male donor with acute or convalescent COVID-19. This CDR3 reads CASSQGAGGSINEQFF. The CDR3 coding sequence is TGTGCCAGCAGCCAAGGAGCGGGGGGTTCAATAAATGAGCAGTTCTTC.